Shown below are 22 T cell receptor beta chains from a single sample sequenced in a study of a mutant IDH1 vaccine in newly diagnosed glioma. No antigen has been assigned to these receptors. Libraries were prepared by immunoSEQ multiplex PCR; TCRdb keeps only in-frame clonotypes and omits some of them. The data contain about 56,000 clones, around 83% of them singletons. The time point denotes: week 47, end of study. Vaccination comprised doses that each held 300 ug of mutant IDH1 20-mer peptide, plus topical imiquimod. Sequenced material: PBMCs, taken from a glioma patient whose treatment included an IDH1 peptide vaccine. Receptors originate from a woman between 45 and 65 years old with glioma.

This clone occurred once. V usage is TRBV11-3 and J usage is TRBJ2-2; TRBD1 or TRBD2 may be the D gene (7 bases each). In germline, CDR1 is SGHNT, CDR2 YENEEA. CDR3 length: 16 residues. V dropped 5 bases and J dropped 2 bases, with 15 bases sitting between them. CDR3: CASSRGQRENTGELFF. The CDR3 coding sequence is TGTGCCAGCAGCCGGGGACAGCGGGAAAACACCGGGGAGCTGTTTTTT.

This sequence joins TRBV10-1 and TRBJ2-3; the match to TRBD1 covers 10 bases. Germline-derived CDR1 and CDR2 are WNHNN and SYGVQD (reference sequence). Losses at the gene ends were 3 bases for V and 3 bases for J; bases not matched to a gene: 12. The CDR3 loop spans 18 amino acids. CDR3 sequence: CASSDLSRDRGFTDTQYF. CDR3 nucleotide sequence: TGCGCCAGCAGTGACCTTTCCCGGGACAGGGGATTTACAGATACGCAGTATTTT.

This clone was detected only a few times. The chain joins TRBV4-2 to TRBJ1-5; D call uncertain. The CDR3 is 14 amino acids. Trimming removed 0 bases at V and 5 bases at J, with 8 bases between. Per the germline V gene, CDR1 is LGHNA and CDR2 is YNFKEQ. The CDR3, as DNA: TGTGCCAGCAGCCAAGAGACGCCCCATCAGCCCCAGCATTTT. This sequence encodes CASSQETPHQPQHF.

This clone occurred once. Here the CDR3 reads CANGADTGELFF. CDR3 coding DNA: TGTGCCAACGGGGCCGACACCGGGGAGCTGTTTTTT. This chain connects TRBV2 to TRBJ2-2; either TRBD1 or TRBD2 may fit D (5 bases each). This CDR3 has 12 amino acids. Per germline, CDR1 SNHLY and CDR2 FYNNEI. V lost 10 bases, J lost 3 bases, and 9 bases lay in between. The variable domain in full, completed from reference TRBV2 and TRBJ2-2, reads EPEVTQTPSHQVTQMGQEVILRCVPISNHLYFYWYRQILGQKVEFLVSFYNNEISEKSEIFDDQFSVERPDGSNFTLKIRSTKLEDSAMYFCANGADTGELFFGEGSRLTVL.

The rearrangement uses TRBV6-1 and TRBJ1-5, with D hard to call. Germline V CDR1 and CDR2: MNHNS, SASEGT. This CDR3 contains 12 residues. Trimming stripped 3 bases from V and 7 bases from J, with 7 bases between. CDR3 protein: CASSDYGQPQHF. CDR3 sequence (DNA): TGTGCCAGCAGTGACTACGGGCAGCCCCAGCATTTT.

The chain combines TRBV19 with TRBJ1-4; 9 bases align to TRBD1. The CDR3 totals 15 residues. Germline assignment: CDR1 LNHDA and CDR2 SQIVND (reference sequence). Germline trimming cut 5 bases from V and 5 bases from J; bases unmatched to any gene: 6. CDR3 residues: CASSSPGTGNEKLFF. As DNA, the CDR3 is TGTGCCAGTAGTTCCCCCGGGACAGGGAATGAAAAACTGTTTTTT.

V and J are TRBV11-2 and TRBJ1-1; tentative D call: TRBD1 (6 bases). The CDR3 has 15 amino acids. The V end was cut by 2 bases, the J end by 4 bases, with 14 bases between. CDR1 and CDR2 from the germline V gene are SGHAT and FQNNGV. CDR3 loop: CASSLNAGAATEAFF. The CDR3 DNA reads TGTGCCAGCAGCTTAAATGCGGGGGCCGCCACTGAAGCTTTCTTT.

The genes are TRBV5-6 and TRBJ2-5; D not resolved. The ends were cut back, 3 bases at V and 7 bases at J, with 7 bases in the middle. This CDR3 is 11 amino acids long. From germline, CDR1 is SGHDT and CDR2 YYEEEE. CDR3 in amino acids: CASSWSGTQYF. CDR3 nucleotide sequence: TGTGCCAGCAGCTGGTCCGGGACCCAGTACTTC. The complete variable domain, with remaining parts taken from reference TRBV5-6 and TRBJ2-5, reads DAGVTQSPTHLIKTRGQQVTLRCSPKSGHDTVSWYQQALGQGPQFIFQYYEEEERQRGNFPDRFSGHQFPNYSSELNVNALLLGDSALYLCASSWSGTQYFGPGTRLLVL.

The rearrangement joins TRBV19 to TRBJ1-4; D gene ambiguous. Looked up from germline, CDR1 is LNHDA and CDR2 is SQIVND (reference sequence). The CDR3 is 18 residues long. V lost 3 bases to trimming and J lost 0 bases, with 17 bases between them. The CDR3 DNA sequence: TGTGCCAGTAGTATGGGAGGGATCGGAACTGCAACTAATGAAAAACTGTTTTTT. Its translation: CASSMGGIGTATNEKLFF.

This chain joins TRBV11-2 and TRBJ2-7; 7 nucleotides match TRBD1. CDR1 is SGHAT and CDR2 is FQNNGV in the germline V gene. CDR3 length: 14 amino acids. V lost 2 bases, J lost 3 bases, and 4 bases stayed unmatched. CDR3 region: CASSLRDSLYEQYF. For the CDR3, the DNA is TGTGCCAGCAGCTTAAGGGACAGCCTCTACGAGCAGTACTTC.

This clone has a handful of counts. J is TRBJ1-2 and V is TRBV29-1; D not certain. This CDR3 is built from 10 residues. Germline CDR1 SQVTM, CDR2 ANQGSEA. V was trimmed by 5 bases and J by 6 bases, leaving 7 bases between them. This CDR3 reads CSVLGDGYTF. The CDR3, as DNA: TGCAGCGTTCTCGGGGATGGCTACACCTTC.

The CDR3 sequence is CASSLPGGLNTEAFF. DNA of the CDR3: TGTGCCAGCAGCTTGCCAGGGGGCTTGAACACTGAAGCTTTCTTT. This rearrangement joins TRBV5-4 to TRBJ1-1, with TRBD1 identical over 8 bases. The trim removed 1 base at V and 0 bases at J, leaving 2 bases unmatched. The CDR3 loop spans 15 amino acids. Looked up from germline, CDR1 is SGHNT and CDR2 is YYREEE (reference sequence).

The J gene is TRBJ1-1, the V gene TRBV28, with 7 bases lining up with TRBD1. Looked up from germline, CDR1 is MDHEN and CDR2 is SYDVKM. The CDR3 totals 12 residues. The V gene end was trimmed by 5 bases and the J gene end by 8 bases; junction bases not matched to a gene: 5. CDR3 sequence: CASSLLTGEAFF. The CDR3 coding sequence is TGTGCCAGCAGTCTACTGACAGGGGAAGCTTTCTTT.

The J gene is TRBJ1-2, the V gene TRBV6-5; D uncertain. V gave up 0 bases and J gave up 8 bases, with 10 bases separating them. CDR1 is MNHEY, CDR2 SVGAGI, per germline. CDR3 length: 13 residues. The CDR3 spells CASSYSGEGGYTF. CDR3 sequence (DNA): TGTGCCAGCAGTTACTCAGGAGAAGGGGGCTACACCTTC.

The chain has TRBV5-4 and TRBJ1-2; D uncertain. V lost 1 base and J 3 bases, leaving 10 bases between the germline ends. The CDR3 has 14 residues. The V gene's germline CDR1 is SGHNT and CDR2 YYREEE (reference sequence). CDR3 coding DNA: TGTGCCAGCAGCTTGAGTCTGGAGGACTATGGCTACACCTTC. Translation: CASSLSLEDYGYTF.

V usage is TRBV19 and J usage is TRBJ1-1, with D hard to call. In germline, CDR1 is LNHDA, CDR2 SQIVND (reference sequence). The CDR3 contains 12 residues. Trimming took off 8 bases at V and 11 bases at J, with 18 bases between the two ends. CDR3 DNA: TGTGCCAGTGAGGGCGGATTTCTCGGGGCTTTCTTT. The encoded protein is CASEGGFLGAFF.

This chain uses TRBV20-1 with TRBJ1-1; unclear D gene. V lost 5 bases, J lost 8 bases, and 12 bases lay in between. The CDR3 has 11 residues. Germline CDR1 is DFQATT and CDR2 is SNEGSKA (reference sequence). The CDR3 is CSAAVGPEAFF. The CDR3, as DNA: TGCAGTGCTGCCGTCGGGCCAGAAGCTTTCTTT.

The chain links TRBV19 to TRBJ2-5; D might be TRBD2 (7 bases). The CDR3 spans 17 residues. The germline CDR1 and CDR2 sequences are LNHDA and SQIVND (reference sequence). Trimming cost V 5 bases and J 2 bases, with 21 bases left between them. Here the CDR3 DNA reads TGTGCCAGTAGTCCTGAAGGGGCGGGGGCCTCACAAGAGACCCAGTACTTC. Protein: CASSPEGAGASQETQYF.

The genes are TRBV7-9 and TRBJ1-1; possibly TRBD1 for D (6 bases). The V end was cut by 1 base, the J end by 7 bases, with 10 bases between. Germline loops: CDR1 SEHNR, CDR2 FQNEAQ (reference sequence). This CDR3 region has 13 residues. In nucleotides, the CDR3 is TGTGCCAGCAGCTTAGACAGGGAATATGAAGCTTTCTTT. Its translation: CASSLDREYEAFF.

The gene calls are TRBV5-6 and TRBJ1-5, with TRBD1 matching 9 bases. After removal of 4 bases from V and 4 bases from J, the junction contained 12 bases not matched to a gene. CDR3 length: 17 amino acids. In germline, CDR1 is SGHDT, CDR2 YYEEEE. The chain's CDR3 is CASSTSLQGAFNQPQHF. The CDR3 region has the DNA TGTGCCAGCAGCACCAGCCTACAGGGGGCATTTAATCAGCCCCAGCATTTT.

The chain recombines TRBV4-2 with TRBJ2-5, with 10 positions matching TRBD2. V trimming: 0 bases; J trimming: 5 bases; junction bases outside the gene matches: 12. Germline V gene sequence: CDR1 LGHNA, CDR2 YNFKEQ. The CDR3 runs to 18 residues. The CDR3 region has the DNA TGTGCCAGCAGCCAAGACGGGGCTAGCGGGGGCAAACCGGAGACCCAGTACTTC. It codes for CASSQDGASGGKPETQYF.

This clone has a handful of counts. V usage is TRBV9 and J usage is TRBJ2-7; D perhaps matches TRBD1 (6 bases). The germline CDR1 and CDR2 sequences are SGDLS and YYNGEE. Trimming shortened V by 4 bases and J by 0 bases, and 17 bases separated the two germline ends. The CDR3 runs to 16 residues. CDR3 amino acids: CASSPRGSPSSYEQYF. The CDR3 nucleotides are TGTGCCAGCAGCCCTAGGGGGAGCCCGAGCTCCTACGAGCAGTACTTC.